This T cell receptor beta chain was captured in a study of T cell responses to AZD1222 COVID-19 vaccine. Study-wide results and caveats: Repertoire sampling occurred only after the peak T cell response. Researchers report vaccine-associated CD4 TCRs spanning spike, with dominance at 160-218 and 743-854. A mostly white British donor set with more females was recruited, and clonal diversity was possibly underestimated.

The repertoire was sequenced with immunoSEQ multiplex PCR; TCRdb's copy has only in-frame clones and lacks some. The sample carries tens of thousands of clones, roughly 90% recorded once. Trimming stripped 2 bases from V and 1 base from J, with 9 bases between. Germline-derived CDR1 and CDR2 are SGHKS and YYEKEE (reference sequence). This CDR3 spans 14 amino acids. Turning to this clone: Its target is unknown.

The material was peripheral blood, obtained on day 0 of AZD1222 vaccination. The receptor was derived from an adult in good health. V gene TRBV5-5 combines with J gene TRBJ1-1; weak D call: TRBD1 (6 bases). This chain's CDR3 is CASSLTGRNTEAFF. The CDR3 coding sequence is TGTGCCAGCAGCTTAACAGGGAGGAACACTGAAGCTTTCTTT.